The entry below describes one TCR beta chain. The antigen is unknown. V lost 5 bases to trimming and J lost 0 bases; unmatched junction nucleotides: 9. Germline-derived CDR1 and CDR2 are DFQATT and SNEGSKA (reference sequence). The CDR3 runs to 15 residues. This specimen comes from a study of response to subunit inactivated influenza vaccine. The study's findings and limits: Each seasonal influenza vaccination recruits few new T cells, the authors suggested.

TCRdb independently ran MiXCR on the RT-PCR reads; one entry per CDR3 protein. This table holds about 780,000 distinct CDR3 sequences, roughly 20% found once. Sequencing was performed on PBMCs from blood, taken 5 to 6 days after vaccination. The sequence was collected from a man aged 50 to 60 who received an inactivated influenza vaccine. The chain links TRBV20-1 to TRBJ2-7; 8 nucleotides match TRBD2. The CDR3 here is CSAALRLASSYEQYF. Written as DNA, the CDR3 is TGCAGTGCTGCCCTCCGACTAGCGAGCTCCTACGAGCAGTACTTC.